A selection of T cell receptor beta chains follows, all from one sample in a study of graft-versus-host responses after intestinal transplantation. The method was immunoSEQ multiplex PCR; TCRdb's version includes in-frame clones alone and lacks a portion of them. The sample gives 7,500 to 9,500 clones, about 84% of which show up once; roughly a tenth is in the top ten. The specimen comprised ileum tissue, sampled roughly 130 days after transplant. The receptors were gathered from a human patient who received an intestinal transplant, so some T cells may come from the graft donor. The CDR3 runs from the conserved cysteine through the conserved F or W.

v_gene	j_gene	CDR3aa
TRBV6-1	TRBJ1-1	CASRSVTEAFF
TRBV7-7	TRBJ1-5	CASSHYWIKGNQPQHF
TRBV5-1	TRBJ1-3	CASSLGDSYSGNTIYF
TRBV27	TRBJ2-1	CASSLAGSYNEQFF
TRBV5-4	TRBJ1-2	CASSLTGTGYGYTF
TRBV18	TRBJ2-7	CASSAYRDRSYEQYF
TRBV6-6	TRBJ1-5	CASSYSIGQPQHF
TRBV28	TRBJ2-3	CASSPIRGTQYF
TRBV11-2	TRBJ2-3	CASSLHRDTQYF
TRBV29-1	TRBJ2-7	CSLSPETYEQYF
TRBV6-8	TRBJ2-1	CASSYDNEQFF
TRBV21-1	TRBJ1-5	CASSKKGGGGPNQPQHF
TRBV6-5	TRBJ2-1	CASSYDAGSYNEQFF
TRBV11-2	TRBJ2-3	CASSLAGAGGLSDTQYF
TRBV6-4	TRBJ1-6	CASSDSGDNSPLHF
TRBV5-1	TRBJ2-3	CASSLGYGVTDTQYF
TRBV6-5	TRBJ2-3	CASSSQVGEGTQYF
TRBV7-2	TRBJ2-2	CASSRTALAELFF
TRBV7-3	TRBJ2-6	CASSISPSSWSGANVLTF
TRBV28	TRBJ2-7	CASRVTSGRYEQYF
TRBV19	TRBJ2-3	CASSLQGDTQYF
TRBV7-8	TRBJ2-7	CASSLPSFGTGSYEQYF
TRBV9	TRBJ1-3	CASSVGDSSSGNTIYF
TRBV27	TRBJ2-1	CASSLSGSYNEQFF